Sequencing of this T cell receptor (beta chain) was carried out in a study of blood T cell repertoires in COVID-19. Overall study context: The United States, Italy and Spain were the sources of the acute and convalescent COVID-19 samples. Sample material is recorded as cDNA or gDNA derived from T cells, B-cell-depleted T cells, or PBMCs.

J was trimmed by 8 bases and V by 0 bases; bases with no gene match: 11. Looked up from germline, CDR1 is SGHVS and CDR2 is FNYEAQ. The CDR3 has 16 amino acids. In the study's own analysis: Counts of nucleated cells, estimated from reference gene primer amplification, were obtained. The assay was immunoSEQ multiplex PCR, and TCRdb's table has in-frame clones only and misses some. That table furnishes V, J and clone size, whereas the DNA furnished D and trimming. The sample holds about 160,000 clones; 81% are singletons and the top ten take approximately 11%. The sample consisted of peripheral blood. The chain uses TRBV7-6 and TRBJ2-3, with TRBD1 matching 7 bases. The source of this sequence is a man aged 55 to 70 with active or convalescent COVID-19. CDR3 DNA sequence: TGTGCCAGCAGCTTAGCGTCAGGGGGTGGGCTAGGTACGCAGTATTTT. It encodes CASSLASGGGLGTQYF.